The next 30 T cell receptor beta chains were all read from a single sample in a study of beta chain features in type 1 diabetes. The isolated RNA, all of it, was reverse transcribed, so expressed TCRB transcripts were what got sequenced. The assay was immunoSEQ multiplex PCR, and TCRdb's table has in-frame clones only and misses some. The sample gives 970,000 or so clones, roughly 17% of which show up once; around 0.02% is in the top ten. Material for sequencing was naive CD4+ T cells from blood. Receptors were obtained from a young woman in good health.

V and J are TRBV4-2 and TRBJ2-1; D assignment may be TRBD1 or TRBD2 (7 bases each). From germline, CDR1 is LGHNA and CDR2 YNFKEQ. The V and J ends lost 0 bases and 3 bases respectively, with 24 bases between them. This CDR3 region has 20 residues. The CDR3 sequence is CASSQDRGGGTLLRYNEQFF. The CDR3 DNA sequence: TGTGCCAGCAGCCAAGATCGGGGAGGGGGCACTCTTCTACGCTACAATGAGCAGTTCTTC.

This clone was recorded a few times. Different DNA sequences within this sample yield the same CDR3. The rearrangement joins TRBV4-3 to TRBJ2-1; 9 nucleotides agree with TRBD2. The junction had 3 bases not matched to a gene; V was cut back by 1 base and J by 2 bases. This CDR3 spans 16 amino acids. Germline CDR1 LGHNA, CDR2 YSLEER. CDR3 bases: TGCGCCAGCAGCCAAGGAGGCGGGAGGGCCTACAATGAGCAGTTCTTC. Its translation: CASSQGGGRAYNEQFF.

The gene calls are TRBV4-3 and TRBJ1-1, with D maybe TRBD1 (6 bases). CDR1 and CDR2 from the germline V gene are LGHNA and YSLEER. V lost 2 bases and J 5 bases, leaving 12 bases between the germline ends. This CDR3 has 14 amino acids. This CDR3 is CASSQQGKKTEAFF. DNA for the CDR3: TGCGCCAGCAGCCAACAGGGGAAGAAAACTGAAGCTTTCTTT.

This chain links TRBV10-3 with TRBJ2-7, with D possibly being TRBD1 (5 bases). Trimming took off 2 bases at V and 6 bases at J, with 20 bases between the two ends. In germline, CDR1 is ENHRY, CDR2 SYGVKD. This CDR3 is built from 16 residues. The CDR3 nucleotides read TGTGCCATCAGTGAGCCCTCAGGGTTAGGGGCAGGCGAGCAGTACTTC. Its protein is CAISEPSGLGAGEQYF.

In this sample, this clone turned up a few times. The chain combines TRBV4-2 with TRBJ2-1, with D possibly being TRBD1 or TRBD2 (5 bases each). V was trimmed by 2 bases and J by 0 bases, leaving 11 bases between them. The CDR3 spans 16 residues. Germline V gene sequence: CDR1 LGHNA, CDR2 YNFKEQ. The CDR3: CASSQYRGSSYNEQFF. DNA for the CDR3: TGTGCCAGCAGCCAATATCGGGGCAGCTCCTACAATGAGCAGTTCTTC.

Only a few counts were recorded for this clone. The chain employs TRBV28 and TRBJ2-2; D uncertain. V was trimmed by 3 bases and J by 8 bases, leaving 10 bases between them. Germline V gene lookup returns CDR1 MDHEN and CDR2 SYDVKM. This CDR3 has 13 amino acids. CDR3 sequence reads: CASSLAGLGELFF. CDR3 bases: TGTGCCAGCAGTTTGGCAGGTCTGGGGGAGCTGTTTTTT.

This clone was observed a few times. The genes are TRBV7-8 and TRBJ1-5; D is unclear. The CDR3 length is 16 residues. From germline, CDR1 is SGHVS and CDR2 FQNEAQ. Trimming stripped 5 bases from V and 1 base from J, with 15 bases between. The CDR3 DNA follows: TGTGCCAGCAGCAGTTACAGAGATACAAGCAATCAGCCCCAGCATTTT. Translating it yields CASSSYRDTSNQPQHF. Looking up the rest from reference TRBV7-8 and TRBJ1-5 gives the full variable domain: GAGVSQSPRYKVAKRGQDVALRCDPISGHVSLFWYQQALGQGPEFLTYFQNEAQLDKSGLPSDRFFAERPEGSVSTLKIQRTQQEDSAVYLCASSSYRDTSNQPQHFGDGTRLSIL.

The chain links TRBV7-2 to TRBJ2-1; 9 bases line up with TRBD1. The CDR3 has 15 amino acids. V shed 6 bases and J 4 bases; nucleotides not matched to a gene: 7. CDR1 and CDR2 (germline): SGHTA, FQGNSA. The CDR3 DNA follows: TGTGCCAGCAGTCGCCGGGACAGGGTGTACAATGAGCAGTTCTTC. It encodes CASSRRDRVYNEQFF.

The table lists this clone with a count of one. The rearrangement uses TRBV9 and TRBJ1-5, with D unresolved. V was clipped by 0 bases and J by 0 bases, with 10 bases between them. Germline loops: CDR1 SGDLS, CDR2 YYNGEE. The length of the CDR3 is 16 residues. The CDR3 DNA reads TGTGCCAGCAGCGTAGGCCCGCATCCTAGCAATCAGCCCCAGCATTTT. Amino acids: CASSVGPHPSNQPQHF.

V gene TRBV7-6 combines with J gene TRBJ1-2; D may be TRBD1 (5 bases). The CDR3 totals 15 residues. Germline V gene data show CDR1 as SGHVS and CDR2 as FNYEAQ. V lost 1 base, J lost 7 bases, and 16 bases lay in between. CDR3 loop: CASSLEFRGRLGYTF. CDR3 DNA: TGTGCCAGCAGCTTAGAGTTCCGGGGGAGGCTTGGCTACACCTTC.

This clone was counted a few times. The chain has TRBV29-1 and TRBJ1-1; unclear D gene. Germline V CDR1 and CDR2: SQVTM, ANQGSEA. The V end was cut by 2 bases, the J end by 1 base, with 8 bases between. The CDR3 runs 13 residues. CDR3 residues: CSVEPATNTEAFF. For the CDR3, the DNA is TGCAGCGTTGAACCGGCCACGAACACTGAAGCTTTCTTT.

This clone has just a few counts. The chain recombines TRBV7-9 with TRBJ2-7; a weak D match, TRBD1 (5 bases). CDR3 length: 12 amino acids. V lost 6 bases and J lost 3, with 9 bases in between. Germline V gene lookup returns CDR1 SEHNR and CDR2 FQNEAQ (reference sequence). CDR3 nucleotide sequence: TGTGCCAGCAGGCAAGACAGCTACGAGCAGTACTTC. The encoded protein is CASRQDSYEQYF.

This chain uses TRBV15 with TRBJ2-1; TRBD2 is a possible D gene (5 bases). Germline V gene data show CDR1 as LNHNV and CDR2 as YYDKDF (reference sequence). V lost 3 bases, J lost 9 bases, and 12 bases lay in between. CDR3 length: 13 residues. In DNA, the CDR3 is TGTGCCACCAGCAGCTTGCCCGGACTTGAGCAGTTCTTC. Its protein product is CATSSLPGLEQFF.

There are a few counts of this clone. The rearrangement uses TRBV7-2 and TRBJ2-7, with 8 nucleotides matching TRBD1. V shed 0 bases and J 3 bases; nucleotides not matched to a gene: 7. This CDR3 has 16 amino acids. Per the germline V gene, CDR1 is SGHTA and CDR2 is FQGNSA. The CDR3 DNA follows: TGTGCCAGCAGCTTAGCGCATGGACAGGGATTCTACGAGCAGTACTTC. Translating it yields CASSLAHGQGFYEQYF.

This clone was observed a handful of times. This chain links TRBV5-1 with TRBJ2-5, with D hard to call. Trimming took off 0 bases at V and 7 bases at J, with 7 bases between the two ends. In germline, CDR1 is SGHRS, CDR2 YFSETQ. CDR3 length equals 12 residues. CDR3 region: CASSLDLGTQYF. CDR3 sequence (DNA): TGCGCCAGCAGCTTGGACCTGGGGACCCAGTACTTC.

The rearrangement links TRBV28 to TRBJ2-7; D could derive from TRBD1 or TRBD2 (5 bases each). This CDR3 has 13 amino acids. Germline CDR1 MDHEN, CDR2 SYDVKM. V lost 7 bases, J lost 6 bases, and 16 bases lay in between. CDR3 nucleotides: TGTGCCAGCATGGTGCCGGGACGCCCCGAGCAGTACTTC. Its translation is CASMVPGRPEQYF.

A few counts support this clone. The chain couples TRBV7-3 to TRBJ2-1; the D gene is possibly TRBD2 (6 bases). Germline CDR1 is SGHTA and CDR2 is FQGTGA. The CDR3 covers 15 residues. Trimming left V 6 bases short and J 2 bases short, with 14 bases between. The CDR3 loop is CASSSGRVPYNEQFF. CDR3 nucleotides: TGTGCCAGCAGTTCCGGGAGAGTCCCCTACAATGAGCAGTTCTTC. Combining the CDR3 with reference TRBV7-3 and TRBJ2-1 gives the whole variable domain GAGVSQTPSNKVTEKGKYVELRCDPISGHTALYWYRQSLGQGPEFLIYFQGTGAADDSGLPNDRFFAVRPEGSVSTLKIQRTERGDSAVYLCASSSGRVPYNEQFFGPGTRLTVL.

The V call is TRBV5-1, the J call TRBJ2-3; D perhaps matches TRBD1 (6 bases). Germline-derived CDR1 and CDR2 are SGHRS and YFSETQ. V was cut by 2 bases and J by 5 bases, with 12 bases left in between. The CDR3 is made up of 14 amino acids. This chain's CDR3 is CASSFQGYEDTQYF. The CDR3 DNA sequence: TGCGCCAGCAGCTTCCAGGGGTATGAAGATACGCAGTATTTT.

This clone was found a few times. V is TRBV4-1 and J is TRBJ1-2; D perhaps matches TRBD1 (6 bases). The CDR3 is 14 amino acids. Per germline, CDR1 MGHRA and CDR2 YSYEKL. Trimming shortened V by 4 bases and J by 6 bases, and 15 bases separated the two germline ends. The CDR3 here is CASSLPRGRNGYTF. For the CDR3, the DNA is TGCGCCAGCAGCCTCCCCAGGGGCAGAAATGGCTACACCTTC.

The sample holds a few counts of this clone. The chain carries TRBV5-4 and TRBJ2-7, with a weak D call TRBD1 (5 bases). Germline V gene lookup returns CDR1 SGHNT and CDR2 YYREEE (reference sequence). The CDR3 runs to 15 residues. V lost 5 bases, J lost 0 bases, and 15 bases lay in between. This chain's CDR3 is CASSTTGQSSYEQYF. The CDR3 DNA reads TGTGCCAGCAGTACCACAGGCCAAAGCTCCTACGAGCAGTACTTC.

This chain connects TRBV4-2 to TRBJ2-1; D uncertain. The V end was cut by 4 bases, the J end by 0 bases, with 19 bases between. The CDR3 contains 18 residues. CDR1 and CDR2 (germline): LGHNA, YNFKEQ. The CDR3 DNA sequence: TGTGCCAGCAGCCCCCAAGGTGCCCGCGCCAGCTCCTACAATGAGCAGTTCTTC. It encodes CASSPQGARASSYNEQFF.

In this sample, this clone turned up a few times. V gene TRBV7-3 combines with J gene TRBJ2-7; TRBD1 agrees at 9 bases. CDR1 SGHTA and CDR2 FQGTGA come from the germline V gene. V lost 5 bases and J lost 6; bases outside the gene matches: 8. The CDR3 length is 14 residues. The CDR3 reads CASSLGLDRGEQYF. Here the CDR3 DNA reads TGTGCCAGCAGCCTCGGATTGGACAGGGGCGAGCAGTACTTC.

This chain links TRBV2 with TRBJ1-4, with D possibly being TRBD1 (6 bases). V dropped 6 bases and J dropped 5 bases, with 13 bases sitting between them. CDR1 is SNHLY and CDR2 is FYNNEI in the germline V gene. The CDR3 is 14 residues long. The CDR3 region has the DNA TGTGCCAGCAGAAGTGGAACAGGGAATGAAAAACTGTTTTTT. Protein: CASRSGTGNEKLFF.

Only a few counts were recorded for this clone. This chain links TRBV29-1 with TRBJ2-1; D possibly corresponds to TRBD2 (5 bases). The CDR3 is made up of 19 amino acids. The V and J ends lost 1 base and 2 bases respectively, with 24 bases between them. Germline CDR1 is SQVTM and CDR2 is ANQGSEA. The CDR3 loop is CSVEVVGIGSVLPYNEQFF. The DNA for the CDR3 is TGCAGCGTTGAAGTTGTCGGGATTGGGAGCGTTCTCCCCTACAATGAGCAGTTCTTC.

A few counts support this clone. This chain links TRBV5-6 with TRBJ1-2; tentative D call: TRBD1 (6 bases). This CDR3 is built from 13 residues. V lost 1 base and J 8 bases, leaving 12 bases between the germline ends. CDR1 is SGHDT and CDR2 is YYEEEE in the germline V gene. This CDR3 reads CASSLNRGGGYTF. Here the CDR3 DNA reads TGTGCCAGCAGCTTGAATCGAGGGGGAGGCTACACCTTC. The full variable domain, rest sourced from reference TRBV5-6 and TRBJ1-2, is DAGVTQSPTHLIKTRGQQVTLRCSPKSGHDTVSWYQQALGQGPQFIFQYYEEEERQRGNFPDRFSGHQFPNYSSELNVNALLLGDSALYLCASSLNRGGGYTFGSGTRLTVV.

This clone was seen a few times. The genes are TRBV9 and TRBJ2-3; a possible D gene is TRBD2 (5 bases). CDR3 length equals 14 residues. Trimming removed 0 bases from V and 6 bases from J, with 11 bases in between. Germline CDR1 reads SGDLS; CDR2 reads YYNGEE. The CDR3 nucleotides read TGTGCCAGCAGCGTAGGGACTGTTCTGGATACGCAGTATTTT. Translation: CASSVGTVLDTQYF.

In its sample, this clone was seen a few times. The chain combines TRBV4-1 with TRBJ2-5; the D call may be TRBD1 or TRBD2 (5 bases each). Per the germline V gene, CDR1 is MGHRA and CDR2 is YSYEKL. Trimming removed 4 bases from V and 9 bases from J, with 21 bases in between. CDR3 size: 15 residues. The CDR3 sequence: CASSPQTGTPLPQYF. DNA of the CDR3: TGCGCCAGCAGCCCCCAGACCGGGACCCCCCTTCCCCAGTACTTC.

The chain combines TRBV7-2 with TRBJ1-1; D gene uncertain. CDR1 and CDR2 from the germline V gene are SGHTA and FQGNSA. This CDR3 has 13 amino acids. Trimming stripped 0 bases from V and 5 bases from J, with 7 bases between. This chain's CDR3 is CASSLAGITEAFF. CDR3 nucleotide sequence: TGTGCCAGCAGCTTAGCAGGGATTACTGAAGCTTTCTTT.

The V and J genes are TRBV2 and TRBJ2-7; D not certain. Looked up from germline, CDR1 is SNHLY and CDR2 is FYNNEI. V was shortened by 7 bases and J by 3 bases, with 10 bases between the two germline ends. The CDR3 covers 12 residues. This CDR3 is CASNFDDYEQYF. The CDR3 DNA reads as TGTGCCAGCAATTTCGACGACTACGAGCAGTACTTC.

This clone has only a few counts. The V and J genes are TRBV28 and TRBJ2-4, with a possible D match to TRBD2 (5 bases). CDR3 length: 15 residues. The V and J ends lost 5 bases and 1 base respectively, with 12 bases between them. From germline, CDR1 is MDHEN and CDR2 SYDVKM. This CDR3 is CASSRTGVAKNIQYF. The CDR3 nucleotides are TGTGCCAGCAGTCGTACCGGGGTTGCCAAAAACATTCAGTACTTC.